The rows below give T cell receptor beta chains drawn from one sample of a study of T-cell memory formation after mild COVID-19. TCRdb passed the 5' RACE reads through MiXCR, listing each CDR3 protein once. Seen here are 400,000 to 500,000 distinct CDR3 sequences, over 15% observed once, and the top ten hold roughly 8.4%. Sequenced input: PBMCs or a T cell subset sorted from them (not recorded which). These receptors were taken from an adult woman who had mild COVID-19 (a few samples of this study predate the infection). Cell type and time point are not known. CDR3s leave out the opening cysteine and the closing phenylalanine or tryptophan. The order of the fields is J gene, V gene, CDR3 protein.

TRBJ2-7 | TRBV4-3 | ASSQALIYEQY
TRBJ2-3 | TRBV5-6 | ASSRVGEGFADTQY
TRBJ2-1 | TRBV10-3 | AISGLGVYEQF
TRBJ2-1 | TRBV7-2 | ASSPNYQTSYNEQF
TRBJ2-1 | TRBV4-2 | ASSRGTSGTLNEQF
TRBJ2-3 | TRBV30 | AWSLGWWQY
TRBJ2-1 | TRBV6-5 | ASRAPGRRLGGEQF
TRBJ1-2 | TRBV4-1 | ASSLGDSSGYGYT
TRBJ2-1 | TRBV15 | DTSREPRGASYNEQF
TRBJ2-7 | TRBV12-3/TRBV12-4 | ASSLGQDGRNEQY
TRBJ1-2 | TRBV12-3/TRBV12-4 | ASSPAGQGAQYGYT
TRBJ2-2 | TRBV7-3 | ASSPLKTGATGELF
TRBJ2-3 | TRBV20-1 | SARDQTRGEY
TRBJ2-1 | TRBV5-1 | ASSLGQGGDEQF
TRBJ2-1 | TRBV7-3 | ASSRTSGGDNEQF
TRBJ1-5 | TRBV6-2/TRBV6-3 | ASANWGNQPQH
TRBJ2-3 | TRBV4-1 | ASSQSWAGGSTDTQY
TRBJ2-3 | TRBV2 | ASSGTPLGGGTDTQY
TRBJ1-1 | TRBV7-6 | ASSLATAEYTEAF
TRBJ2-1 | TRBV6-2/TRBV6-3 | ASSYDGREQF
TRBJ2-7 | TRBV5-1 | ASSLGQNSYEQY
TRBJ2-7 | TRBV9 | ASSAYSGAYEQY
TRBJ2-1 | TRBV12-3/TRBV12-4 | ASSQGQGSSSEQF
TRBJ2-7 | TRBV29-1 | SVRRGGHQNEQY
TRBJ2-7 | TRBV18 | ASSPGTGPHEQY
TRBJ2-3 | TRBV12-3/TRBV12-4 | ATSDSGRRTDTQY
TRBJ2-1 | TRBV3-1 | ASSSQGYEQF
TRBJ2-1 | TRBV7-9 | ASSLARNNEQF
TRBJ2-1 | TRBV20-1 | SARDRIWGREPYNEQF
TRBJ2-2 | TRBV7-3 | ASSLNAVTGELF
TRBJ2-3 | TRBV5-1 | ASSPGQSTDTQY
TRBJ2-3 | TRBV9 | ASSKRTGVLMADTQY
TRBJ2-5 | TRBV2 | ASKEETQY
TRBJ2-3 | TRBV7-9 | ASSLAASASTDTQY
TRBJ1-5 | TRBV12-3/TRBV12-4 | ASSILRNQPQH
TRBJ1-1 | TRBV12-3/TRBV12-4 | ASSLPPNRVAF
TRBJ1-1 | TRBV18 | ASSPPPRGPVTEAF
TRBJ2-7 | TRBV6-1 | ASRVTGSGSYEQY
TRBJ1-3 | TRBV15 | ATSRKTTDTIY
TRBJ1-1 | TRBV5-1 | ASSQQGYTEAF
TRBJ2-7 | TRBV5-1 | ASRSRDYEQY
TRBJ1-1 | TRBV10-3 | AISESVVREAF
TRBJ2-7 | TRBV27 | ASSPTPGQGLSSYEQY
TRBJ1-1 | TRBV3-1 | ASSQDRATEAF
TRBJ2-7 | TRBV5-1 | ASSLGRTTYEQY
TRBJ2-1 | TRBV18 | ASSPTSGRGEQF
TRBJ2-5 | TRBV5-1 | ASSFRGDETQY
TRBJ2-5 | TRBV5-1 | ASSSRRAWDRGKQETQY
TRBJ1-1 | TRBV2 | ASSSGPPRAEAF
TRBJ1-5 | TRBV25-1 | ASSEVGNQPQH
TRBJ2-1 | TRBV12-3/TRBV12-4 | ASSHVMLAGGPQF
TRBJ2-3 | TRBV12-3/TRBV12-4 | ASSSGLPTDTQY
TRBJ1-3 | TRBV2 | ASSDGGYSGNTIY
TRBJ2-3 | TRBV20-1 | SAGDSWGTDTQY
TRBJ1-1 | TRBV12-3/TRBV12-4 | ASSIRGPNTEAF
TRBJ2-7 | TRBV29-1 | SAQPAGGTYEQY
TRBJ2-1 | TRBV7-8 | ASSPPGLAGYNEQF
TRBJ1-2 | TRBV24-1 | ATSEDSYGYT
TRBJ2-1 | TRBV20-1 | SAKGTGPPRYNEQF